Detailed here is one T cell receptor beta chain. Which antigen it targets is not known. Nothing much larger sits one base from this clone, and base qualities are not available. Receptor libraries were prepared by the immunoSEQ multiplex PCR assay. TCRdb obtained this table from immuneACCESS and retained in-frame rearrangements with V and J assigned. These tables miss some clones; where compared with another copy, unresolved V genes account for less than half of the shortfall, and the remainder is unexplained. The sample table lists roughly 120,000 clones, more than 65% of them with a count of one. The ten biggest clones cover 4.5% to 6.5% of the sample. The study tested focal radiation therapy combined with CTLA-4 blockade (ipilimumab) in patients with chemo-refractory metastatic non-small-cell lung cancer. This sample is drawn from a study of radiotherapy plus CTLA-4 blockade in lung cancer (dated by TCRdb to about 2018). Looking at the study overall: Objective responses occurred in more than 15% of enrolled patients, and 30% to 40% achieved disease control.

Results the study describes overall, beyond this receptor: Early dynamic changes in blood T cell clones, together with increased serum interferon-beta after radiation, were reported as the strongest predictors of response. After treatment with radiotherapy and ipilimumab, TCR clones that originated in tumors expanded in peripheral blood.

CDR1 MGHDK and CDR2 SYGVNS were looked up in the germline V gene. There are 17 amino acids in the CDR3, from cysteine to phenylalanine inclusive. Only the CDR3 region is kept as DNA, spanning 51 bases read in frame from base 1. From V the trimming removes 3 bases and from J it removes 5 bases, while the gene matches leave 13 bases of the junction unaccounted for. This material consisted of peripheral blood, taken from a patient treated with radiotherapy plus ipilimumab. The V gene is TRBV25-1 and the J gene is TRBJ1-2; a stretch of 9 junction bases matches TRBD1. The receptor was derived from a human donor with non-small cell lung cancer who had a partial response to radiotherapy plus ipilimumab. The DNA sequence follows: TGTGCCAGCAGTGACGTCCCCGGACAGGGGTTAGGGTATGGCTACACCTTC. This is translated as CASSDVPGQGLGYGYTF.